These 5 T cell receptor beta chains originate from one sample sequenced in a study of shared clonotypes between healthy human individuals. Profiled with immunoSEQ multiplex PCR; TCRdb holds only in-frame clones, not every one. The table lists 650,000 to 800,000 clones, around 70% of them singletons. Sequencing input: memory CD4+ T cells sorted from blood. The subset here: CD45RA-negative fraction. The source of these receptors is a woman in her thirties in good health.

This clone appeared once. The chain joins TRBV6-1 to TRBJ2-1; 11 nucleotides align to TRBD2. Germline trimming cut 4 bases from V and 7 bases from J; bases unmatched to any gene: 6. The germline CDR1 and CDR2 sequences are MNHNS and SASEGT. The CDR3 is 15 residues long. The CDR3 sequence: CASSVPSGRMNEQFF. CDR3 DNA sequence: TGTGCCAGCAGTGTACCTAGCGGGAGGATGAATGAGCAGTTCTTC.

The chain combines TRBV6-6 with TRBJ2-1, with D perhaps matching TRBD2 (6 bases). The CDR3 is 13 residues long. Germline V CDR1 and CDR2: MNHNY, SVGAGI (reference sequence). V gave up 7 bases and J gave up 8 bases, with 15 bases separating them. The CDR3 region is CASTASREDEQFF. DNA for the CDR3: TGTGCCAGCACCGCTAGCAGGGAGGATGAGCAGTTCTTC.

This chain links TRBV5-1 with TRBJ2-1; D unresolved. V shed 0 bases and J shed 0 bases, with 7 bases lying between them. CDR3 size: 15 residues. Germline lookup yields CDR1 SGHRS and CDR2 YFSETQ. CDR3 in DNA: TGCGCCAGCAGCTTGGGTTGGAGCTCCTACAATGAGCAGTTCTTC. It translates to CASSLGWSSYNEQFF.

The chain recombines TRBV9 with TRBJ2-1; D is ambiguous. The germline V gene has CDR1 SGDLS and CDR2 YYNGEE. V shed 0 bases and J shed 10 bases, with 14 bases lying between them. There are 14 residues in the CDR3. The CDR3 DNA reads TGTGCCAGCAGCGTAGCATCCTACTCGAGGGAGCAGTTCTTC. Protein: CASSVASYSREQFF. Complete variable domain (other parts from reference TRBV9 and TRBJ2-1): DSGVTQTPKHLITATGQRVTLRCSPRSGDLSVYWYQQSLDQGLQFLIQYYNGEERAKGNILERFSAQQFPDLHSELNLSSLELGDSALYFCASSVASYSREQFFGPGTRLTVL.

A remark on this clone: The same CDR3 is also encoded by other DNA sequences in this sample. CDR3 amino acids: CASSRTGDDTEAFF. DNA for the CDR3: TGCGCCAGCAGTCGCACAGGGGACGACACTGAAGCTTTCTTT. This chain connects TRBV5-1 to TRBJ1-1; 7 bases are shared with TRBD1. Trimming cost V 5 bases and J 3 bases; bases outside gene matches: 7. The CDR3 runs to 14 residues. Germline V gene lookup returns CDR1 SGHRS and CDR2 YFSETQ.